The 3 T cell receptor beta chains presented below share a single source sample, sequenced in a study of blood T cells in healthy people across ages. Combining a sample-barcoded 5' primer with a J-beta primer mix, a second PCR ran for about 6 to 11 cycles. In TCRdb, the 5' RACE reads were re-called with MiXCR into one record per CDR3 protein. Of 1.2 million to 1.5 million distinct CDR3 sequences listed, approximately 38% are singletons. Sequenced sample: blood. These receptors came from a woman under 30 in good health.

This clonotype was seen a handful of times. The chain recombines TRBV4-1 with TRBJ2-7, with no clear D. CDR1 MGHRA and CDR2 YSYEKL come from the germline V gene. The CDR3 spans 13 residues. V was shortened by 4 bases and J by 0 bases, with 7 bases between the two germline ends. The CDR3 is CASSPQPSYEQYF. The CDR3 coding sequence is TGCGCCAGCAGCCCACAGCCCTCCTACGAGCAGTACTTC.

Only one count was recorded for this clonotype. The genes are TRBV28 and TRBJ2-7, with a possible D match to TRBD1 (5 bases). There are 14 residues in the CDR3. The V gene's germline CDR1 is MDHEN and CDR2 SYDVKM. V was pared by 6 bases and J by 1 base, with 13 bases between. CDR3 loop: CASRATVPSYEQYF. In DNA form, the CDR3 reads TGTGCCAGCAGGGCGACAGTTCCATCCTACGAGCAGTACTTC. Together with reference TRBV28 and TRBJ2-7, the CDR3 gives the full variable domain: DVKVTQSSRYLVKRTGEKVFLECVQDMDHENMFWYRQDPGLGLRLIYFSYDVKMKEKGDIPEGYSVSREKKERFSLILESASTNQTSMYLCASRATVPSYEQYFGPGTRLTVT.

The genes are TRBV20-1 and TRBJ2-3; 7 positions match TRBD2. V gave up 1 base and J gave up 4 bases; unmatched junction bases: 17. Germline CDR1 is DFQATT and CDR2 is SNEGSKA (reference sequence). The CDR3 loop spans 18 amino acids. CDR3 loop: CSARGISGGRASADTQYF. The CDR3 nucleotides are TGCAGTGCTAGAGGGATTTCGGGGGGACGAGCGAGCGCAGATACGCAGTATTTT.